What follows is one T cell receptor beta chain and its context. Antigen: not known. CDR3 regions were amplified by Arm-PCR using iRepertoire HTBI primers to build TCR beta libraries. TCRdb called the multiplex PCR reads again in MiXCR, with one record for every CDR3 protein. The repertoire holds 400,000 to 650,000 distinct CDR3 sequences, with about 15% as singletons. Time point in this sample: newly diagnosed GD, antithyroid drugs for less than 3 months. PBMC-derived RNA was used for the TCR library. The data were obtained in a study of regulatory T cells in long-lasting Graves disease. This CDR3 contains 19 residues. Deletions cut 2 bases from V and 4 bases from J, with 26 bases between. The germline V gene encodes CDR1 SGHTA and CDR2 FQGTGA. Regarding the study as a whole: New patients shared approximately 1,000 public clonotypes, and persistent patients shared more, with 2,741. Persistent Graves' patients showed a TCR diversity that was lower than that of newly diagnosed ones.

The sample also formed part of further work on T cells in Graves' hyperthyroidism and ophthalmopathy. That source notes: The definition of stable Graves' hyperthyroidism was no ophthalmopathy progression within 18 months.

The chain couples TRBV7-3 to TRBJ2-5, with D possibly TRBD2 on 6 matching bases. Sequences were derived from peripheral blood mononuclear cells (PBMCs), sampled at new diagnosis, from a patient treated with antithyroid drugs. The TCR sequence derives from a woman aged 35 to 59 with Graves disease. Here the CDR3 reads CASSLAGRRLSGAGETQYF. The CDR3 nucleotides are TGTGCCAGCAGCTTAGCGGGGCGCCGACTCAGCGGAGCGGGAGAGACCCAGTACTTC.